This T cell receptor beta chain was recovered during a study of T cells after yellow fever vaccination. Across the study: In the case of low-cell-number fractions, SMART-Seq v4 Ultra Low Input was used for preparation.

Whole-study results and caveats: The study re-detected most primary-vaccination clones after the booster (approximately 96% CD4, approximately 88% CD8).

V lost 4 bases and J lost 2, with 13 bases in between. CDR1 DFQATT and CDR2 SNEGSKA come from the germline V gene (reference sequence). The CDR3 covers 14 residues. With respect to this clonotype: Antigen: not known.

TCRdb re-analysed the 5' RACE reads in MiXCR, keeping a single row per CDR3 protein. The data hold about 370,000 distinct CDR3 sequences, with approximately 10% observed a single time. The specimen was PBMCs, collected on the day of the first yellow fever vaccination. The gene calls are TRBV20-1 and TRBJ2-3; D remains ambiguous. The receptor comes from a young man who received the YFV17D yellow fever vaccine. The CDR3 bases are TGCAGTGCTACGAGACAAATTGCCACAGATACGCAGTATTTT. This gives the protein CSATRQIATDTQYF.